This T cell receptor (beta chain) was sequenced during a study of blood T cell repertoires in COVID-19. Overall study context: T cells, B-cell-depleted T cells, or PBMCs supplied cDNA or gDNA.

Seattle participants joined during active infection and were tracked over time. The authors' processing: Using reference gene primer amplification, nucleated cell counts were estimated. Assay: immunoSEQ multiplex PCR; the TCRdb copy retains only in-frame clones and omits some. V and J calls and clone size come straight from that table; D and trimming were deduced from the DNA. This sample has about 68,000 clones, with about 91% found just once. This CDR3 is 14 amino acids long. V gave up 0 bases and J gave up 5 bases, with 10 bases separating them. Germline V CDR1 and CDR2: MNHEY, SVGAGI. Sample: peripheral blood. The source of this sequence is a man aged 35 to 55 with COVID-19, enrolled during active disease. The V gene is TRBV6-5, the J gene TRBJ1-2, with D maybe TRBD1 (5 bases). The CDR3 sequence: CASSYSESGYGYTF. CDR3 DNA sequence: TGTGCCAGCAGTTACTCGGAGTCAGGGTATGGCTACACCTTC.